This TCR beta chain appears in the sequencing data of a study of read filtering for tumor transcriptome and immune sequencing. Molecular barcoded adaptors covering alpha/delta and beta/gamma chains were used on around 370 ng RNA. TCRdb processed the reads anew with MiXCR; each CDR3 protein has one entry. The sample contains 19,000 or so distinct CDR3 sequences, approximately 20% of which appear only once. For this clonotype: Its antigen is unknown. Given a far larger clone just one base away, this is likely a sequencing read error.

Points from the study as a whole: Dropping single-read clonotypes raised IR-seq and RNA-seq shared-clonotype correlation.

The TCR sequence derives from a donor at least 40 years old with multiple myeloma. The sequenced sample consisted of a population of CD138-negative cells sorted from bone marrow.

CDR3 sequence (DNA): TGTGCCAGCAGCCCCCCCGGATGGGACACTGAAGCTTTCTTT. This codes for CASSPPGWDTEAFF. The V and J genes are TRBV5-8 and TRBJ1-1; no definite D call. V lost 4 bases to trimming and J lost 3 bases, with 13 bases between them. The CDR3 has 14 residues. Germline V CDR1 and CDR2: SGHTS, YDEGEE. The entire variable domain, with the rest obtained from reference TRBV5-8 and TRBJ1-1, is as follows: EAGVTQSPTHLIKTRGQQATLRCSPISGHTSVYWYQQALGLGLQFLLWYDEGEERNRGNFPPRFSGRQFPNYSSELNVNALELEDSALYLCASSPPGWDTEAFFGQGTRLTVV.